This TCR beta chain emerged from a study of graft-versus-host responses after intestinal transplantation. Across the study: Grafts that recipients had were multivisceral, liver-intestinal, or isolated intestinal transplants.

Findings and limits, study-wide: Recipient-marrow GvH clones were detected, some having first appeared in ileum or blood. With peak circulating GvH clone levels came an association with early post-transplant HvG declines. Individuals who had graft-donor T cell macrochimerism had allografts that showed high graft-versus-host to host-versus-graft clonal ratios.

The method was immunoSEQ multiplex PCR; TCRdb's version includes in-frame clones alone and lacks a portion of them. The sample has about 100,000 clones; 80% to 90% are singletons. Worth noting for this clone: Antigen: not known.

This TCR derives from a human donor who was the organ donor for an intestinal transplant. The source material was unstimulated CD4+ T cells sorted from spleen or lymph node cells, sampled before transplant.

CDR3 sequence reads: CASSSFVGTASGSTF. As DNA, the CDR3 is TGTGCCAGCAGCTCTTTTGTTGGGACAGCAAGTGGAAGCACCTTC. The rearrangement joins TRBV11-2 to TRBJ1-2, with 7 bases fitting TRBD1. Germline CDR1 SGHAT, CDR2 FQNNGV. Germline trimming cut 4 bases from V and 13 bases from J; bases unmatched to any gene: 18. This CDR3 region has 15 residues.